This TCR beta chain was obtained from a study of neurological immune-mediated disorders. Noted time point: longitudinal time-point 2. The CDR3 totals 15 residues. Sequencing runs each generated in excess of 180 million TCR-beta sequences derived from 15-18 subjects. Via MiXCR, TCRdb re-called the 5' RACE reads, giving one row per CDR3 protein. The sample consists of 100,000 or so distinct CDR3 sequences, less than 15% of them appearing once. This clonotype came up many times. The clonotype comes from a female donor with HTLV-1-associated myelopathy (HAM/TSP). Sample: PBMCs. The V gene is TRBV21-1, the J gene TRBJ1-2; the table assigns TRBD1, which was not confirmed against the DNA. TRBV21-1 is classified as a pseudogene. CDR3 sequence (DNA): TGTGCCAGCAGCAAAGTCGGTGCAGGGGGAGATGGCTACACCTTC. Encoded protein: CASSKVGAGGDGYTF.